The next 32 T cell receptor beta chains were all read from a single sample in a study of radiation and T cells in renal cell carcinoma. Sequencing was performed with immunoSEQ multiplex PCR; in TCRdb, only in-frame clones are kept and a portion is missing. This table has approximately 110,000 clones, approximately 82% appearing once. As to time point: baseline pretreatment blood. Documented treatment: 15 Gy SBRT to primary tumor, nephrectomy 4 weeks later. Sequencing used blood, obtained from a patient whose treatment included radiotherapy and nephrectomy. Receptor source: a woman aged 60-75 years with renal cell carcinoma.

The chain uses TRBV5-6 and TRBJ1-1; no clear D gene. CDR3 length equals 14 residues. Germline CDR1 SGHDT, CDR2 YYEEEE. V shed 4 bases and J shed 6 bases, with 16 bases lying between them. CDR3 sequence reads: CASSVWEMWAEAFF. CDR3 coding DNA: TGTGCCAGCAGCGTTTGGGAAATGTGGGCTGAAGCTTTCTTT.

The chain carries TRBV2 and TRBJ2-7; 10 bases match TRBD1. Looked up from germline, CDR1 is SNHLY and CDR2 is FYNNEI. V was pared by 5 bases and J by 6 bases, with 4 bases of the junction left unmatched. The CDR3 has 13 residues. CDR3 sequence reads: CASSFDRGLEQYF. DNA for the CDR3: TGTGCCAGCAGTTTCGACAGGGGGCTCGAGCAGTACTTC.

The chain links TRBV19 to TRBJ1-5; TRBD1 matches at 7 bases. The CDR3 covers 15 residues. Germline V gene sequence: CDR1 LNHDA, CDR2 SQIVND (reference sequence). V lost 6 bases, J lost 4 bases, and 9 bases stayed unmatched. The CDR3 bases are TGTGCCAGTAGGGCACAGGGGATAGGTAATCAGCCCCAGCATTTT. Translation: CASRAQGIGNQPQHF.

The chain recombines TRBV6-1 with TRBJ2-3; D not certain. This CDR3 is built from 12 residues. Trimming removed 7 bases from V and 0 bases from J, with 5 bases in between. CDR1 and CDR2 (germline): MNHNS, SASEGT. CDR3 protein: CASTGSTDTQYF. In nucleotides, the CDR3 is TGTGCCAGCACCGGAAGCACAGATACGCAGTATTTT.

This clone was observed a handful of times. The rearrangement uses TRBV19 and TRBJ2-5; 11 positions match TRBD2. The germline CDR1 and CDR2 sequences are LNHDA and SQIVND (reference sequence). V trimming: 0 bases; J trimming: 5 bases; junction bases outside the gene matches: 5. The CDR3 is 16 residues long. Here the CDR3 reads CASSIDSGGARETQYF. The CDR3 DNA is TGTGCCAGTAGTATAGATAGCGGGGGGGCCAGGGAGACCCAGTACTTC.

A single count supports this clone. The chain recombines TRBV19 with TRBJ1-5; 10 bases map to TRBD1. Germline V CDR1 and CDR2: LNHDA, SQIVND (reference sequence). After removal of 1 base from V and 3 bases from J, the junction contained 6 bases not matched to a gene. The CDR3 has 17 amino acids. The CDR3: CASSIGPGQGNNQPQHF. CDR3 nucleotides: TGTGCCAGTAGTATAGGTCCGGGACAGGGGAACAATCAGCCCCAGCATTTT.

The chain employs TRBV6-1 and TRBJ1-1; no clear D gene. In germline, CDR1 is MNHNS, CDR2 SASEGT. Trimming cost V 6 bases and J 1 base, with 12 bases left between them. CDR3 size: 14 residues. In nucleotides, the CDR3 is TGTGCCAGCAGAGAACAGCACCGGAACACTGAAGCTTTCTTT. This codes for CASREQHRNTEAFF.

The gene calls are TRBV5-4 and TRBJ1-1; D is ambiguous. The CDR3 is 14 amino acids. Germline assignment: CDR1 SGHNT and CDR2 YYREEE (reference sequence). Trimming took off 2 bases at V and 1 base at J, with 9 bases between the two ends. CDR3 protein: CASSLAERNTEAFF. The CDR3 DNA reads TGTGCCAGCAGCTTAGCGGAAAGGAACACTGAAGCTTTCTTT.

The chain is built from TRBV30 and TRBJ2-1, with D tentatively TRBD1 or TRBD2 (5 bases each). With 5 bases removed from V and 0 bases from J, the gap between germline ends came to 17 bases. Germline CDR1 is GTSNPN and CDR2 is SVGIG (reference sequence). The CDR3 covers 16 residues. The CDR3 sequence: CAWSLRGLSSYNEQFF. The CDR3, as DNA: TGTGCCTGGTCCTTACGGGGCCTGAGCTCCTACAATGAGCAGTTCTTC.

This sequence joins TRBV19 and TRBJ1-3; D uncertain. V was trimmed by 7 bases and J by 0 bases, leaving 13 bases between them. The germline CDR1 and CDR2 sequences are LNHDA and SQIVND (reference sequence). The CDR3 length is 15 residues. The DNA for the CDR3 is TGTGCCAGTACCCGCCGGGATGGCTCTGGAAACACCATATATTTT. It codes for CASTRRDGSGNTIYF.

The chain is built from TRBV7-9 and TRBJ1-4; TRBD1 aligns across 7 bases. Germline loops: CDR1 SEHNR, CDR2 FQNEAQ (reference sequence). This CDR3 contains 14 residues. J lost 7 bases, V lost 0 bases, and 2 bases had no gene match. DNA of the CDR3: TGTGCCAGCAGCTTAGCAGGGGGCGGTGAAAAACTGTTTTTT. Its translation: CASSLAGGGEKLFF.

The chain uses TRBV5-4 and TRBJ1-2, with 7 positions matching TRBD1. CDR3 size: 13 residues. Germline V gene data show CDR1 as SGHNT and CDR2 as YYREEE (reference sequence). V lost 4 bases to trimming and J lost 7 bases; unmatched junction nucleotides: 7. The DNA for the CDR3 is TGTGCCAGCAGCCACGAGGGGGCGGTTGGCTACACCTTC. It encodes CASSHEGAVGYTF.

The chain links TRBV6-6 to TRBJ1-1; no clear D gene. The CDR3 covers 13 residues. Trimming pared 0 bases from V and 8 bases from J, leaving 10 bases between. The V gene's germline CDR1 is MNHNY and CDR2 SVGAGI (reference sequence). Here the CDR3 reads CASSYSKETEAFF. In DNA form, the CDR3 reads TGTGCCAGCAGTTACTCGAAGGAGACAGAAGCTTTCTTT.

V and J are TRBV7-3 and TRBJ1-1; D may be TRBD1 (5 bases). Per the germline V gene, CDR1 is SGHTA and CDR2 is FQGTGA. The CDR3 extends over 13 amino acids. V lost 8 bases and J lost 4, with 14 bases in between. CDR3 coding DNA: TGTGCCAGCCGGGAGGGGAGAGGCACTGAAGCTTTCTTT. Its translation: CASREGRGTEAFF.

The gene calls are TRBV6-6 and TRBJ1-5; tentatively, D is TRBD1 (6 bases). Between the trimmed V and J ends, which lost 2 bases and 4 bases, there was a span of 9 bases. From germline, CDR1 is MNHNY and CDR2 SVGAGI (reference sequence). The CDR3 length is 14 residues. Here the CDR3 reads CASSYQQGNQPQHF. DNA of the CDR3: TGTGCCAGCAGTTACCAACAGGGAAATCAGCCCCAGCATTTT.

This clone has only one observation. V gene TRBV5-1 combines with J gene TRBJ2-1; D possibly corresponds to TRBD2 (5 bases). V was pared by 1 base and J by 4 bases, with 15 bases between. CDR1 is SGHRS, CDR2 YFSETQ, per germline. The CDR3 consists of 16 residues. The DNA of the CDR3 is TGCGCCAGCAGCTTGAACGCTAGAGGGTCTTACAATGAGCAGTTCTTC. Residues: CASSLNARGSYNEQFF.

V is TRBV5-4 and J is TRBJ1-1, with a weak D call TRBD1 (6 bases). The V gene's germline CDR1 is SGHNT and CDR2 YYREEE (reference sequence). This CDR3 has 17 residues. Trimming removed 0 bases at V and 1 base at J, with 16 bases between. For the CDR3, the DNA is TGTGCCAGCAGCTTGGCTAGGGGGGAGAGACGGAACACTGAAGCTTTCTTT. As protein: CASSLARGERRNTEAFF.

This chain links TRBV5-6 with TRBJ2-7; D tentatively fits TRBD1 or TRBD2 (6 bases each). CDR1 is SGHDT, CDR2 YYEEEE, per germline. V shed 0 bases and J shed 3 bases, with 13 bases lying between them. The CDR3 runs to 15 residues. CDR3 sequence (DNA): TGTGCCAGCAGCTTGGTTGGAGGGGGAGGCTACGAGCAGTACTTC. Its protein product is CASSLVGGGGYEQYF.

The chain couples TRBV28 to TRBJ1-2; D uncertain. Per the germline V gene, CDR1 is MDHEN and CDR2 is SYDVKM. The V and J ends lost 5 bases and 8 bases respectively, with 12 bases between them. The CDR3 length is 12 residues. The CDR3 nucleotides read TGTGCCAGCAGTACGCAGGTGGAGGGCTACACCTTC. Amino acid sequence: CASSTQVEGYTF.

DNA for the CDR3: TGTGCCAGCAGTGCGGGAGGGGGCAACAATCAGCCCCAGCATTTT. It codes for CASSAGGGNNQPQHF. V is TRBV2 and J is TRBJ1-5, with TRBD1 identical over 7 bases. The V gene end was trimmed by 4 bases and the J gene end by 3 bases; junction bases not matched to a gene: 6. Germline CDR1 is SNHLY and CDR2 is FYNNEI. The CDR3 runs 15 residues.

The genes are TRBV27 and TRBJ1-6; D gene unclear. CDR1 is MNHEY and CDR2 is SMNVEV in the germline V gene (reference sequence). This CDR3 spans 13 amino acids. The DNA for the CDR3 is TGTGCGAGCGCGGCCTCCTATAATTCACCCCTCCACTTT. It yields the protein CASAASYNSPLHF.

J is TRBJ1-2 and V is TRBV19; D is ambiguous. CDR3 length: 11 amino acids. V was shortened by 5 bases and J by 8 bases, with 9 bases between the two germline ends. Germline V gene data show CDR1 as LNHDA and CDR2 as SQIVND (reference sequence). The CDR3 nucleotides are TGTGCCAGTAGTGACGACACCGGCTACACCTTC. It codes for CASSDDTGYTF.

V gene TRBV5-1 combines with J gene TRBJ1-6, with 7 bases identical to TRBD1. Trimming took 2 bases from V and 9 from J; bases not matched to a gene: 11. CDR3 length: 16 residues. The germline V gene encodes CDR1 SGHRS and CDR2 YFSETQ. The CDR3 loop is CASSLPLMTGSSPLHF. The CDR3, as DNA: TGCGCCAGCAGCTTACCCCTAATGACAGGGAGTTCACCCCTCCACTTT.

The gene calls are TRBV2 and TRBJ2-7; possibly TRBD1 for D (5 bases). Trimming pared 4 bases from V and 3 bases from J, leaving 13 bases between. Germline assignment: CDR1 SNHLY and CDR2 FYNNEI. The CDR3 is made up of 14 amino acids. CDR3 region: CASSGGRVSYEQYF. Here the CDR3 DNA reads TGTGCCAGCAGTGGGGGCAGGGTCAGCTACGAGCAGTACTTC.

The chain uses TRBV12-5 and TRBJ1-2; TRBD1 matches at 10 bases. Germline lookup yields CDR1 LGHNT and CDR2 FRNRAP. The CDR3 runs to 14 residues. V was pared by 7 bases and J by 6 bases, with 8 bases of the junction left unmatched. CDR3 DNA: TGTGCTAGTGACCCGGGACAGGGGAGGAATGGCTACACCTTC. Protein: CASDPGQGRNGYTF. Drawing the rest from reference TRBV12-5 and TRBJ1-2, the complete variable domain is DARVTQTPRHKVTEMGQEVTMRCQPILGHNTVFWYRQTMMQGLELLAYFRNRAPLDDSGMPKDRFSAEMPDATLATLKIQPSEPRDSAVYFCASDPGQGRNGYTFGSGTRLTVV.

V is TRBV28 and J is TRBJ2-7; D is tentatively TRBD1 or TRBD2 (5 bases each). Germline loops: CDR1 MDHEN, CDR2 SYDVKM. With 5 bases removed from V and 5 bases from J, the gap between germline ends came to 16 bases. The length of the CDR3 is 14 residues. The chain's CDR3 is CASSLGTAQDEQYF. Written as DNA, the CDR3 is TGTGCCAGCAGTCTCGGGACGGCCCAGGACGAGCAGTACTTC.

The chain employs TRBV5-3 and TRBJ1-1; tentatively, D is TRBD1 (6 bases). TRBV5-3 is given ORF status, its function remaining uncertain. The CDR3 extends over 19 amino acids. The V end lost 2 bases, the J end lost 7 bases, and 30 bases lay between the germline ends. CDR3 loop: CARSFTRGWGLPRLHEAFF. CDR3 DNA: TGTGCCAGAAGCTTTACCAGGGGATGGGGCCTACCGAGGCTTCATGAAGCTTTCTTT.

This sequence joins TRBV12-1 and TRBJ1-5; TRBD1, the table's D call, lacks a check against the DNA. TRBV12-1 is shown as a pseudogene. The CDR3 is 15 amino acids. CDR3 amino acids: CASSPTGGKNQPQHF. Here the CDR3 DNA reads TGTGCCAGCAGCCCGACAGGGGGCAAGAATCAGCCCCAGCATTTT.

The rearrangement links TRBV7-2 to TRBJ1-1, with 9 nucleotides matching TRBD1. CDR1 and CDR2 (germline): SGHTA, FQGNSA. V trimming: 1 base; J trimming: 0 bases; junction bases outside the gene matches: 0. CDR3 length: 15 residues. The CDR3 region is CASSLGDRVNTEAFF. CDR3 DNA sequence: TGTGCCAGCAGCTTAGGGGACAGGGTGAACACTGAAGCTTTCTTT.

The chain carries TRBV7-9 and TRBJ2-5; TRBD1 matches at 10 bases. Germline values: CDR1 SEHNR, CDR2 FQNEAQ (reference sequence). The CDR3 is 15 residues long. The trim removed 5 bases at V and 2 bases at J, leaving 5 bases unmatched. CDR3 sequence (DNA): TGTGCCAGCAGCGCGACAGGGGGCGGACAAGAGACCCAGTACTTC. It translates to CASSATGGGQETQYF.

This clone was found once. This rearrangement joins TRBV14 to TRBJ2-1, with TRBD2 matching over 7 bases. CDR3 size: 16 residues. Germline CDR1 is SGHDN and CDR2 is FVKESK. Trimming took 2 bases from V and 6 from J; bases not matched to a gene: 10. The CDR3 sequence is CASSQYGGSQPNEQFF. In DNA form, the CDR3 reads TGTGCCAGCAGCCAATACGGCGGGAGCCAGCCCAATGAGCAGTTCTTC.

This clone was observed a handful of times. CDR3 residues: CASSQDPRRDRVTYEQYF. DNA for the CDR3: TGTGCCAGCAGCCAAGATCCGCGACGGGACAGGGTAACCTACGAGCAGTACTTC. The genes are TRBV14 and TRBJ2-7; 9 bases line up with TRBD1. The CDR3 sequence is 18 residues long. The V segment lost 0 bases and the J segment 2 bases; nucleotides outside the gene matches: 11. The germline V gene encodes CDR1 SGHDN and CDR2 FVKESK.